These T cell receptor beta chains were read from a single sample in a study of blood T cell repertoires in COVID-19. Here immunoSEQ multiplex PCR was the method, and the copy in TCRdb shows in-frame clones only, minus some. The data show fewer than 250,000 clones, with under 90% seen just once and roughly 2.5% held by the top ten. Material: peripheral blood. These receptors were obtained from a woman between 35 and 50 years old with active or convalescent COVID-19. Each CDR3 is given with its conserved first and last residue. D genes are given only for firm matches. Size is omitted from some rows. Given values are once, few, many or a class for expanded clones.

>-|TRBV6-1|TRBJ1-6|-
TGTGCCAGCAGTACTTCCCCGACTCCCAATTCACCCCTCCACTTT
CASSTSPTPNSPLHF
>-|TRBV13|TRBJ2-1|-
TGTGCCAGCAGGGGGCGCCCCTACAATGAGCAGTTCTTC
CASRGRPYNEQFF
>few|TRBV30|TRBJ1-2|-
TGTGCCTGGAATACACTGACCGGGACACCTACTAACTATGGCTACACCTTC
CAWNTLTGTPTNYGYTF
>-|TRBV7-6|TRBJ1-3|-
TGTGCCAGCAGCTTAGGGCAGGGGCTTGGAAACACCATATATTTT
CASSLGQGLGNTIYF
>-|TRBV24-1|TRBJ2-1|-
TGTGCCACCAGTGACCCTTCCCGACTAGTTTCCAATGAGCAGTTCTTC
CATSDPSRLVSNEQFF
>once|TRBV7-3|TRBJ2-1|TRBD2
TGTGCCACACAGCGGGAGGTCGCCTACAATGAGCAGTTCTTC
CATQREVAYNEQFF
>-|TRBV6-6|TRBJ2-7|TRBD2
TGTGCCAGCACTTACCGCCTAGCGGGAGGAGTTCGCGAGCAGTACTTC
CASTYRLAGGVREQYF
>-|TRBV5-1|TRBJ2-4|TRBD1
TGCGCCAGCAGCCACGGGACAGAAAAAAACATTCAGTACTTC
CASSHGTEKNIQYF
>-|TRBV12-5|TRBJ1-5|TRBD1
TGTGCTAGTTGCCGGGACAGGGAGATGACGAGCAATCAGCCCCAGCATTTT
CASCRDREMTSNQPQHF
>-|TRBV15|TRBJ2-5|TRBD2
TGTGCCACCCGCAGGTTGGGGCGGGAGCAAGAGACCCAGTACTTC
CATRRLGREQETQYF
>-|TRBV19|TRBJ2-5|TRBD2
TGTGCCAGTAGTGTCGGGACTAGCGGCCAAGAGACCCAGTACTTC
CASSVGTSGQETQYF
>-|TRBV7-9|TRBJ2-3|TRBD2
TGTGCCAGCAGCTGGACTAGCGGGAGAGGTGACACAGATACGCAGTATTTT
CASSWTSGRGDTDTQYF
>-|TRBV29-1|TRBJ2-7|TRBD1
TGCAGCTTTTATTGGGACAGGGTTGACGAGCAGTACTTC
CSFYWDRVDEQYF
>-|TRBV28|TRBJ1-6|-
TGTGCCAGCAACACCGCGCACGGGGGGCCGTATAATTCACCCCTCCACTTT
CASNTAHGGPYNSPLHF
>-|TRBV7-2|TRBJ2-1|TRBD2
TGTGCCAGCAGCTTAGCCCGGCGGGGGGGACAGTTCTTC
CASSLARRGGQFF
>-|TRBV7-2|TRBJ2-5|TRBD1
TGTGCCAGCAGCGGGGGACAGGGACACCAAGAGACCCAGTACTTC
CASSGGQGHQETQYF
>-|TRBV7-9|TRBJ2-3|-
TGTGCCAGCAGCTTATACGCGGATAGCACAGATACGCAGTATTTT
CASSLYADSTDTQYF
>-|TRBV2|TRBJ2-1|-
TGTGCCAGCAGTGAAGAAAGCCCCCCCAATGAGCAGTTCTTC
CASSEESPPNEQFF
>-|TRBV7-7|TRBJ2-3|TRBD2
TGTGCTAGCAGTCCCTACCCCCGGACTAGCGGGAGTGAAGATACGCAGTATTTT
CASSPYPRTSGSEDTQYF
>-|TRBV5-4|TRBJ1-1|TRBD1
TGTGCCAGCACCGCGACAGGGCCGAACACTGAAGCTTTCTTT
CASTATGPNTEAFF
>few|TRBV23-1|TRBJ1-4|TRBD1
TGCGCCAGCAGCCGCTACAGGGGGCCGGGTGAAAAACTGTTTTTT
CASSRYRGPGEKLFF
>-|TRBV6-5|TRBJ2-7|-
TGTGCCAGCAGCTCGGCGACTATGAACCCCTACGAGCAGTACTTC
CASSSATMNPYEQYF
>-|TRBV4-3|TRBJ1-4|-
TGCGCCAGCAGCCAAGACCTTATAACAGGGAGTGAAAAACTGTTTTTT
CASSQDLITGSEKLFF
>-|TRBV3-1/TRBV3-2|TRBJ2-1|TRBD2
TGTGCCAGCAGCCTCAGGGCGGGGGGCTCCTACAATGAGCAGTTCTTC
CASSLRAGGSYNEQFF
>-|TRBV7-2|TRBJ2-1|TRBD2
TGTGCCAGCAGCACCAGACTAGCCCTGGAGCAGTTCTTC
CASSTRLALEQFF
>once|TRBV15|TRBJ1-1|-
TGTGCCACCAGCGGGAACAGGGCCATGAACACTGAAGCTTTCTTT
CATSGNRAMNTEAFF
>once|TRBV18|TRBJ1-1|-
TGTGCCAGCTCACTGGACATTATGAACACTGAAGCTTTCTTT
CASSLDIMNTEAFF
>-|TRBV11-2|TRBJ1-3|TRBD1
TGTGCCAGCAGCTCCACACGGGACAGGGGGCGAACTGGAAACACCATATATTTT
CASSSTRDRGRTGNTIYF
>-|TRBV28|TRBJ2-1|TRBD1
TGTGCCAGCAGTTTAATCCGGACAGGGTGGTACAATGAGCAGTTCTTC
CASSLIRTGWYNEQFF
>-|TRBV6-5|TRBJ2-3|-
TGTGCCAGCAGCGGTCTCCGCACAGATACGCAGTATTTT
CASSGLRTDTQYF
>few|TRBV30|TRBJ1-5|-
TGTGCCTGGAGTGTACCCCTACGGGTTAATCAGCCCCAGCATTTT
CAWSVPLRVNQPQHF
>-|TRBV24-1|TRBJ2-1|TRBD2
TGTGCCACCAGTGACCCTGGGACTAGCGGACCCTCCTACAATGAGCAGTTCTTC
CATSDPGTSGPSYNEQFF
>-|TRBV28|TRBJ1-1|TRBD1
TGTGCCAGCAGTTACAGGGGACGGAACACTGAAGCTTTCTTT
CASSYRGRNTEAFF
>once|TRBV5-4|TRBJ2-7|-
TGTGCCAGCAGCATAAGCCCGTATGACGAGCAGTACTTC
CASSISPYDEQYF
>once|TRBV7-6|TRBJ1-6|-
TGTGCCAGCAGCTTAGCCGGAGATTCACCCCTCCACTTT
CASSLAGDSPLHF
>-|TRBV27|TRBJ1-2|-
TGTGCCAGCAGTTTAAACTTTGGGGGAGGCTATGGCTACACCTTC
CASSLNFGGGYGYTF